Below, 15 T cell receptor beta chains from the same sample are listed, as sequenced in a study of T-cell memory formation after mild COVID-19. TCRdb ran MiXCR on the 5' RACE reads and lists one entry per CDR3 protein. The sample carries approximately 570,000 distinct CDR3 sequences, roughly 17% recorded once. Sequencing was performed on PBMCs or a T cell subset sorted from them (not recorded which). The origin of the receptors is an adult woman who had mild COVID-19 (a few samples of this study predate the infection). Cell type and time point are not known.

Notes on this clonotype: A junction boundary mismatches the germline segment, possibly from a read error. CDR3 in amino acids: CSARDLAGHSHNEQFF. CDR3 coding DNA: TGCAGTGCTAGAGACTTGGCGGGGCACTCCCACAATGAGCAGTTCTTC. This chain links TRBV20-1 with TRBJ2-1; D possibly corresponds to TRBD2 (6 bases). The CDR3 consists of 16 residues. In germline, CDR1 is DFQATT, CDR2 SNEGSKA (reference sequence).

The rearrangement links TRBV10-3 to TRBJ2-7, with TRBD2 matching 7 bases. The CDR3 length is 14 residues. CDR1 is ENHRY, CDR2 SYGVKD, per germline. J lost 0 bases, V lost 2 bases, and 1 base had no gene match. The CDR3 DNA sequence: TGTGCCATCAGTGAGGCTAGCGGCTCCTACGAGCAGTACTTC. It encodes CAISEASGSYEQYF.

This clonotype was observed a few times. DNA for the CDR3: TGTGCCAGCAGCTTAAATAAAGGGCCCGGGGAGCTGTTTTTT. Translation gives CASSLNKGPGELFF. This chain joins TRBV7-3 and TRBJ2-2; no clear D. The length of the CDR3 is 14 residues. Germline lookup yields CDR1 SGHTA and CDR2 FQGTGA. V gave up 1 base and J gave up 6 bases, with 9 bases separating them.

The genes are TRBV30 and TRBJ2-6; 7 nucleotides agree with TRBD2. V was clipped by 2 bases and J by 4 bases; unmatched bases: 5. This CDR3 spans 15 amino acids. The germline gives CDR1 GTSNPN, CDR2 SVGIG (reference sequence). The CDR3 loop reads CAWSSGISGANVLTF. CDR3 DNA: TGTGCCTGGAGTAGCGGGATTTCCGGGGCCAACGTCCTGACTTTC.

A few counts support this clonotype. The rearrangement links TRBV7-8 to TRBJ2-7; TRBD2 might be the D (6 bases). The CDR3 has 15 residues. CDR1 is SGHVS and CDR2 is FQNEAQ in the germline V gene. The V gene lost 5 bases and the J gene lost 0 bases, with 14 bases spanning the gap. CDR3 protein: CASSTGLTSSYEQYF. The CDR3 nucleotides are TGTGCCAGCAGCACGGGACTGACGAGCTCCTACGAGCAGTACTTC.

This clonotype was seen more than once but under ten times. The CDR3 DNA reads TGCAGTGCTAGAGTCAACCGGGGGCCTCTTATGGAGCAGTACTTC. Its translation: CSARVNRGPLMEQYF. The J gene is TRBJ2-7, the V gene TRBV20-1, with D perhaps being TRBD1 or TRBD2 (6 bases each). Germline CDR1 reads DFQATT; CDR2 reads SNEGSKA (reference sequence). V lost 1 base and J 7 bases, leaving 20 bases between the germline ends. The CDR3 spans 15 residues.

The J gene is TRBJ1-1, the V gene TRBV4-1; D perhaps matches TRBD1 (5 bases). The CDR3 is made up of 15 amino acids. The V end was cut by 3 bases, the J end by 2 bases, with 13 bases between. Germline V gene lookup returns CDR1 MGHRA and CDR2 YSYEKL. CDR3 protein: CASSHRDSGNTEAFF. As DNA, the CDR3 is TGCGCCAGCAGCCACCGGGACTCGGGTAACACTGAAGCTTTCTTT.

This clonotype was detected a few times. The CDR3 DNA follows: TGTGCCAGCAGAGCTCGACAGGGGTTGGAGACCCAGTACTTC. Translation: CASRARQGLETQYF. The J gene is TRBJ2-5, the V gene TRBV12-3 or TRBV12-4, with 8 nucleotides matching TRBD1. J gave up 5 bases and V 6 bases, and 8 bases lay outside the gene matches. This CDR3 contains 14 residues.

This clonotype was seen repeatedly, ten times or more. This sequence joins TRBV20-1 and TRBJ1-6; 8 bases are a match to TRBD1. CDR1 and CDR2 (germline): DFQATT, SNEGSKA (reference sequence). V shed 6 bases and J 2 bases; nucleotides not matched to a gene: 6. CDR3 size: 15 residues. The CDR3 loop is CSALQGGAYNSPLHF. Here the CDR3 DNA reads TGCAGTGCCCTACAGGGGGGGGCCTATAATTCACCCCTCCACTTT.

The CDR3 DNA is TGCGCCAGCAGCTTGTCTCGGGGCGAAGCCCGGGAGCTGTTTTTT. It yields the protein CASSLSRGEARELFF. The chain is built from TRBV5-1 and TRBJ2-2; D tentatively reads TRBD1 or TRBD2 (5 bases each). From germline, CDR1 is SGHRS and CDR2 YFSETQ. The V end lost 1 base, the J end lost 9 bases, and 16 bases lay between the germline ends. The CDR3 is 15 residues long. Using reference TRBV5-1 and TRBJ2-2 for the parts outside the CDR3, the full variable domain is KAGVTQTPRYLIKTRGQQVTLSCSPISGHRSVSWYQQTPGQGLQFLFEYFSETQRNKGNFPGRFSGRQFSNSRSEMNVSTLELGDSALYLCASSLSRGEARELFFGEGSRLTVL.

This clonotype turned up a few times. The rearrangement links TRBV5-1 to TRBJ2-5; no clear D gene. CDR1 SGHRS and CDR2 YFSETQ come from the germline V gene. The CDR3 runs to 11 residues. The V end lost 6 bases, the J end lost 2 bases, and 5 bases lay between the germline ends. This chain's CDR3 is CASKGQETQYF. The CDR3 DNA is TGCGCCAGCAAGGGACAAGAGACCCAGTACTTC.

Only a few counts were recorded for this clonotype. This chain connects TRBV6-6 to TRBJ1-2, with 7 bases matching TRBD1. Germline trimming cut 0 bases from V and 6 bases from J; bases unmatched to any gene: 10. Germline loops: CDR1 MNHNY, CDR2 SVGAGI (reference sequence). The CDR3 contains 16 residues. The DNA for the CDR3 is TGTGCCAGCAGTTACTCGTTATGGGACAGAAGCCATGGCTACACCTTC. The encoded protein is CASSYSLWDRSHGYTF.

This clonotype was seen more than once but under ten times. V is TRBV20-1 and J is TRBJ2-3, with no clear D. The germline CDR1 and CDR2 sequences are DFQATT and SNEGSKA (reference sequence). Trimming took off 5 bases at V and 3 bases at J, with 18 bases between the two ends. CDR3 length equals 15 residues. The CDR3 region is CSAYGPKRMTDTQYF. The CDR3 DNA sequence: TGCAGTGCTTATGGACCAAAGCGAATGACAGATACGCAGTATTTT.

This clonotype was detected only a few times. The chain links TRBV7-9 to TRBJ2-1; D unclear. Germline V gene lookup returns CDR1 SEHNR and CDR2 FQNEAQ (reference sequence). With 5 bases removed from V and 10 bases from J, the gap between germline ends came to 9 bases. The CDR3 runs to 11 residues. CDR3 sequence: CASSPGPEQFF. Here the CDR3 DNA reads TGTGCCAGCAGCCCCGGGCCCGAGCAGTTCTTC. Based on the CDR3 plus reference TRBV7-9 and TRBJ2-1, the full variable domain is DTGVSQNPRHKITKRGQNVTFRCDPISEHNRLYWYRQTLGQGPEFLTYFQNEAQLEKSRLLSDRFSAERPKGSFSTLEIQRTEQGDSAMYLCASSPGPEQFFGPGTRLTVL.

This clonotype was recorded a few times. The CDR3 nucleotides read TGTGCCATCACCCCCGGACAGGGCTACTCTGGAAACACCATATATTTT. This encodes CAITPGQGYSGNTIYF. The chain has TRBV10-3 and TRBJ1-3; 8 bases are shared with TRBD1. V trimming: 7 bases; J trimming: 0 bases; junction bases outside the gene matches: 8. The V gene's germline CDR1 is ENHRY and CDR2 SYGVKD. The CDR3 has 16 amino acids.